This is a list of T cell receptor beta chains from one sample in a study of blood T cell repertoires in COVID-19. Data came from immunoSEQ multiplex PCR; TCRdb stores just in-frame clones and leaves some out. The repertoire includes about 370,000 clones, approximately 90% of them detected once, and about 0.9% sits in the top ten. The specimen sequenced was PBMCs or T cells enriched from blood (not recorded which). The receptors were sampled from a woman aged 40 to 50 who had been exposed to COVID-19. CDR3s include the opening cysteine and the closing phenylalanine or tryptophan. The order of the fields is J gene, CDR3 length, V gene, D gene, CDR3 protein, CDR3 DNA. D genes are given only for firm matches.

>TRBJ2-5|12|TRBV11-3|-
CASSPDQETQYF
TGTGCCAGCAGCCCGGACCAAGAGACCCAGTACTTC
>TRBJ2-7|15|TRBV4-2|TRBD1
CASSQVLGQVNEQYF
TGTGCCAGCAGCCAAGTCTTGGGACAGGTCAACGAGCAGTACTTC
>TRBJ2-2|16|TRBV6-5|TRBD1
CASSSDRGVNTGELFF
TGTGCCAGCAGTTCCGACAGGGGTGTAAACACCGGGGAGCTGTTTTTT
>TRBJ1-2|13|TRBV10-1|-
CASSESGDYGYTF
TGCGCCAGCAGTGAGTCAGGAGACTATGGCTACACCTTC
>TRBJ1-1|14|TRBV27|-
CASSLEGRNTEAFF
TGTGCCAGCAGTTTGGAGGGCCGGAACACTGAAGCTTTCTTT
>TRBJ1-5|15|TRBV2|-
CASSENQGNYQPQHF
TGTGCCAGCAGTGAGAATCAGGGGAACTATCAGCCCCAGCATTTT
>TRBJ2-1|14|TRBV6-5|TRBD2
CASSAITLAALGVF
TGTGCCAGCAGCGCAATCACCCTAGCGGCCCTCGGTGTCTTC
>TRBJ1-1|15|TRBV5-4|TRBD1
CASSRKTGQGTEAFF
TGTGCCAGCAGCCGTAAAACGGGACAGGGGACTGAAGCTTTCTTT
>TRBJ1-1|15|TRBV5-1|TRBD1
CASRYIGQGSTEAFF
TGCGCCAGCAGGTATATTGGACAGGGGAGCACTGAAGCTTTCTTT
>TRBJ2-2|10|TRBV12-3/TRBV12-4|-
CASSQGELFF
TGTGCCAGCAGTCAAGGGGAGCTGTTTTTT
>TRBJ2-7|14|TRBV19|-
CASSIQQGPYEQYF
TGTGCCAGTAGTATCCAACAGGGCCCCTACGAGCAGTACTTC
>TRBJ2-3|15|TRBV7-9|TRBD2
CASSPLGRGTDTQYF
TGTGCCAGCAGCCCCCTGGGGAGGGGCACAGATACGCAGTATTTT
>TRBJ2-1|16|TRBV5-8|TRBD1
CASSPLGTGSYNEQFF
TGTGCCAGCAGCCCTCTGGGGACAGGCTCCTACAATGAGCAGTTCTTC
>TRBJ2-3|13|TRBV27|-
CASSVSRDYTQYF
TGTGCCAGCAGCGTCTCTAGGGACTATACGCAGTATTTT
>TRBJ1-1|13|TRBV7-8|-
CASSPVPSTEAFF
TGTGCCAGCAGTCCCGTGCCGAGCACTGAAGCTTTCTTT
>TRBJ2-4|14|TRBV2|-
CASTEFGAKNIQYF
TGTGCCAGCACCGAATTCGGGGCCAAAAACATTCAGTACTTC
>TRBJ1-3|15|TRBV6-5|TRBD1
CAGSRDRYSGNTIYF
TGTGCCGGGTCCCGGGACAGGTACTCTGGAAACACCATATATTTT
>TRBJ2-3|14|TRBV9|TRBD1
CASSDATGTDTQYF
TGTGCCAGCAGCGACGCGACAGGGACGGATACGCAGTATTTT
>TRBJ2-7|16|TRBV30|-
CAWSVRRRENPYEQYF
TGTGCCTGGAGTGTACGTCGACGGGAGAACCCCTACGAGCAGTACTTC
>TRBJ1-1|14|TRBV7-8|-
CASSFGGANTEAFF
TGTGCCAGCAGCTTTGGTGGGGCGAACACTGAAGCTTTCTTT
>TRBJ2-5|15|TRBV18|-
CASSPLGTNGETQYF
TGTGCCAGCTCACCACTGGGGACAAACGGGGAGACCCAGTACTTC
>TRBJ2-1|13|TRBV19|-
CASSMKPTAEQFF
TGTGCCAGTAGTATGAAGCCCACAGCTGAGCAGTTCTTC
>TRBJ1-4|14|TRBV5-6|TRBD1
CASSWDRGREKLFF
TGTGCCAGCAGCTGGGACAGGGGCCGAGAAAAACTGTTTTTT
>TRBJ1-2|13|TRBV19|TRBD1
CASSIRDRDGYTF
TGTGCCAGTAGTATCCGGGACAGGGATGGCTACACCTTC
>TRBJ1-2|15|TRBV19|TRBD1
CASGEGQGKKSGYTF
TGTGCCAGTGGAGAGGGACAGGGGAAGAAGTCTGGCTACACCTTC